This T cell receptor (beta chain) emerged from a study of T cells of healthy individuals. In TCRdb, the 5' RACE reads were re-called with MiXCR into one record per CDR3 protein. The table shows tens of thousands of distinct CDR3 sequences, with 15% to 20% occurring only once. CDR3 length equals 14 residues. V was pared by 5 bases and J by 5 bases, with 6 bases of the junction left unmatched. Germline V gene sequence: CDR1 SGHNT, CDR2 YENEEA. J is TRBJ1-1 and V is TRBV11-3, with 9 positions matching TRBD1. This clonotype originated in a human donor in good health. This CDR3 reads CASSAPGTGTEAFF. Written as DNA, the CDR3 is TGTGCCAGCAGCGCTCCCGGGACAGGGACTGAAGCTTTCTTT.